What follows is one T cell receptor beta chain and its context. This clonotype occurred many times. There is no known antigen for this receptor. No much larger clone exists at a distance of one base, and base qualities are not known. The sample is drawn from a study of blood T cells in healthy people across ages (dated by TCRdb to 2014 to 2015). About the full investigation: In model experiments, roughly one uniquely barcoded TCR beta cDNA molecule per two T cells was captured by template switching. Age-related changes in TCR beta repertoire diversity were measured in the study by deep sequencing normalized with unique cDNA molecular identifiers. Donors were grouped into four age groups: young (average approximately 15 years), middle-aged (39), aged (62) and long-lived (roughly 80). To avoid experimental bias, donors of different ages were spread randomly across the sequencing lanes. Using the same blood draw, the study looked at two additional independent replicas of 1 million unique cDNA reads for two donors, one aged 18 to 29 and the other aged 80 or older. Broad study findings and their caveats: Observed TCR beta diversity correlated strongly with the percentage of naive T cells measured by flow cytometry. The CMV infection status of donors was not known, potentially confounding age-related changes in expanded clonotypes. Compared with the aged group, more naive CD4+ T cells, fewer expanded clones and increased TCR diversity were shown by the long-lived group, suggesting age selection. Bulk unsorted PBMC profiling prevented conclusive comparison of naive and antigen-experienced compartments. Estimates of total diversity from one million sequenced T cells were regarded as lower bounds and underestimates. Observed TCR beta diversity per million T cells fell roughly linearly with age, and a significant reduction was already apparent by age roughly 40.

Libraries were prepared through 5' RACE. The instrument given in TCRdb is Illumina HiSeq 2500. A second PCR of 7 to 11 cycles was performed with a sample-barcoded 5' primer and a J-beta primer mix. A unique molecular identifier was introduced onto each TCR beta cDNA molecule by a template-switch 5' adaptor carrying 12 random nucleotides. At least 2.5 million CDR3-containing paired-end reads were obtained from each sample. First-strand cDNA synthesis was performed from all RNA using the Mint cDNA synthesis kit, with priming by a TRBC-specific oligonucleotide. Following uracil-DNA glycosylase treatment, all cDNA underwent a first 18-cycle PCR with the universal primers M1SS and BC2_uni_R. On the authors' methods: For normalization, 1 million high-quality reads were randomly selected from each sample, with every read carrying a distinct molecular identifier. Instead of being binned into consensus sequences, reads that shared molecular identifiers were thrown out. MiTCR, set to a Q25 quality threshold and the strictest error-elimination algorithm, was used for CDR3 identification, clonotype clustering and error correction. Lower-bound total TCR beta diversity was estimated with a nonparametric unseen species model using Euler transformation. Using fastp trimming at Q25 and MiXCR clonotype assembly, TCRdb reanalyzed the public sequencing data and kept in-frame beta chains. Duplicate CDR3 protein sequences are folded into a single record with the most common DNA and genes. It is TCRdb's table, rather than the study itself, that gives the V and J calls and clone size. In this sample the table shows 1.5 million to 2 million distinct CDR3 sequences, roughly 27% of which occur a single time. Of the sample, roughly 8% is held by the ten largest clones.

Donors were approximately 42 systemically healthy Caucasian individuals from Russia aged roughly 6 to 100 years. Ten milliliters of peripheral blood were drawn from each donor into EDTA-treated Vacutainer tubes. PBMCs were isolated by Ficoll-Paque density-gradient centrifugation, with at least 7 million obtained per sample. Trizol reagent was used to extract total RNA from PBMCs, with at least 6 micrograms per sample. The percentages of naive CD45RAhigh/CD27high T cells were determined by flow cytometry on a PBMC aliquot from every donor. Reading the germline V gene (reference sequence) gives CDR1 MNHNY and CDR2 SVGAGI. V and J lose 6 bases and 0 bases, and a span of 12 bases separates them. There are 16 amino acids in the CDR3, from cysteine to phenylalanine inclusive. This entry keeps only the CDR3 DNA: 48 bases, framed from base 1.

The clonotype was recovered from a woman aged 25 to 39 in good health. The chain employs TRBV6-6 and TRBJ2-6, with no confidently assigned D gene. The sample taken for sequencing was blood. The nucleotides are TGTGCCAGCAGCCCCGGACGTAGCTCTGGGGCCAACGTCCTGACTTTC. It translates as CASSPGRSSGANVLTF.